The 5 T cell receptor beta chains presented below share a single source sample, sequenced in a study of blood T cell repertoires in COVID-19. The method was immunoSEQ multiplex PCR; TCRdb's version includes in-frame clones alone and lacks a portion of them. The table lists approximately 160,000 clones, under 95% of them singletons. Sequenced material: peripheral blood. Receptors originate from a man aged 60 to 75 with active or convalescent COVID-19.

This chain links TRBV3-1 (or the pseudogene TRBV3-2) with TRBJ1-5; 11 bases agree with TRBD1. J gave up 0 bases and V 3 bases, and 1 base lay outside the gene matches. The CDR3 is made up of 16 amino acids. The germline CDR1 and CDR2 sequences are LGHDT and YNNKEL (reference sequence). The CDR3 loop is CASSQDRGHSNQPQHF. The CDR3 nucleotides are TGTGCCAGCAGCCAGGACAGGGGGCATAGCAATCAGCCCCAGCATTTT.

The V call is TRBV5-1, the J call TRBJ2-1; 8 nucleotides match TRBD2. V was clipped by 6 bases and J by 0 bases; unmatched bases: 8. The length of the CDR3 is 16 residues. Germline CDR1 reads SGHRS; CDR2 reads YFSETQ. The CDR3 protein is CASTLRGASSYNEQFF. The CDR3 DNA sequence: TGCGCCAGCACCCTGCGGGGGGCGAGCTCCTACAATGAGCAGTTCTTC.

The V and J genes are TRBV18 and TRBJ1-1, with 9 bases lining up with TRBD1. The CDR3 extends over 17 amino acids. CDR1 and CDR2 from the germline V gene are KGHSH and LQKENI. Trimming removed 6 bases from V and 0 bases from J; junction bases left unmatched: 11. The CDR3 spells CASSPSGTGYMNTEAFF. The CDR3 nucleotides read TGTGCCAGCTCCCCATCAGGGACAGGGTATATGAACACTGAAGCTTTCTTT.

The chain is built from TRBV5-1 and TRBJ2-3, with 12 bases fitting TRBD2. Germline assignment: CDR1 SGHRS and CDR2 YFSETQ. The CDR3 extends over 15 amino acids. V lost 5 bases, J lost 5 bases, and 6 bases stayed unmatched. In DNA, the CDR3 is TGCGCCAGCAGTCCGACTAGCGGGAGAGAAGATACGCAGTATTTT. This encodes CASSPTSGREDTQYF.

The genes are TRBV10-3 and TRBJ2-1, with unresolved D. The CDR3 is 12 amino acids. V was cut by 3 bases and J by 6 bases, with 6 bases left in between. In germline, CDR1 is ENHRY, CDR2 SYGVKD. DNA of the CDR3: TGTGCCATCAGTGATGTCTCCAATGAGCAGTTCTTC. Amino acid sequence: CAISDVSNEQFF.